This TCR beta chain is from a study of blood T cell repertoires in COVID-19. This table comes from immunoSEQ multiplex PCR, and its TCRdb copy is limited to in-frame clones, with some not included. The repertoire includes around 330,000 clones, 89% of them detected once, and 5% to 5.5% sits in the top ten. The source material was PBMCs or T cells enriched from blood (not recorded which). The sequence derives from a man aged 55 to 70 who had recovered from COVID-19.

The CDR3 coding sequence is TGTGCCAGCTCACCGCGGACAGGGCTCACTGAAGCTTTCTTT. This codes for CASSPRTGLTEAFF. The V gene is TRBV18, the J gene TRBJ1-1; 8 positions match TRBD1. J lost 4 bases, V lost 3 bases, and 4 bases had no gene match. Germline V gene sequence: CDR1 KGHSH, CDR2 LQKENI. The CDR3 totals 14 residues.